The 10 T cell receptor beta chains in this list originate from one sample, sequenced in a study of shared clonotypes between healthy human individuals. Libraries were prepared by immunoSEQ multiplex PCR; TCRdb keeps only in-frame clonotypes and omits some of them. The sample includes over a million clones, approximately 96% of them seen just once. The sequenced sample consisted of naive CD4+ T cells sorted from blood. Subset here: CD45RA+ positively selected. Receptors were obtained from a man aged 25 to 40 in good health.

The rearrangement joins TRBV6-6 to TRBJ1-2; no reliable D call. The germline V and J ends were trimmed by 1 base and 5 bases, with 17 bases remaining between them. The CDR3 contains 16 residues. Germline V lookup: CDR1 MNHNY, CDR2 SVGAGI (reference sequence). CDR3: CASSYYPGKLGYGYTF. CDR3 nucleotide sequence: TGTGCCAGCAGTTACTACCCAGGCAAGCTTGGTTATGGCTACACCTTC.

This clone was observed once. Other DNA variants within this sample encode the same CDR3. V gene TRBV6-6 combines with J gene TRBJ2-5; perhaps TRBD2 as D (6 bases). CDR1 is MNHNY, CDR2 SVGAGI, per germline (reference sequence). V lost 0 bases and J 5 bases, leaving 10 bases between the germline ends. This CDR3 region has 14 residues. The CDR3 DNA reads TGTGCCAGCAGTTACTCCGGAGGGTTGGAGACCCAGTACTTC. Its translation is CASSYSGGLETQYF.

With regard to this clone: One end of the junction varies from germline; a read error may be responsible. The chain is built from TRBV7-7 and TRBJ2-5; 7 bases map to TRBD1. CDR3 length: 13 amino acids. Germline CDR1 and CDR2: SSHAT and FNYEAQ (reference sequence). CDR3 sequence: CASSLGGWETQYF. The CDR3 nucleotides are TGTGCTAGCAGCTTAGGGGGCTGGGAGACCCAGTACTTC.

The rearrangement joins TRBV5-6 to TRBJ2-1; TRBD2 matches 9 bases. The V gene's germline CDR1 is SGHDT and CDR2 YYEEEE. CDR3 size: 16 residues. V lost 4 bases to trimming and J lost 10 bases; unmatched junction nucleotides: 15. The DNA for the CDR3 is TGTGCCAGCAGCCCCGTAGCGGGAGTCTCCGCGGCCGAGCAGTTCTTC. Translation: CASSPVAGVSAAEQFF.

V gene TRBV2 combines with J gene TRBJ2-6; D gene ambiguous. This CDR3 is 16 amino acids long. Per germline, CDR1 SNHLY and CDR2 FYNNEI. The V end lost 7 bases, the J end lost 1 base, and 14 bases lay between the germline ends. CDR3 nucleotide sequence: TGTGCCAGCACCGAAGGGCTTGGATCTGGGGCCAACGTCCTGACTTTC. Translation gives CASTEGLGSGANVLTF.

The V call is TRBV5-1, the J call TRBJ1-1; 7 bases map to TRBD1. There are 14 residues in the CDR3. Trimming removed 4 bases from V and 1 base from J; junction bases left unmatched: 4. Germline assignment: CDR1 SGHRS and CDR2 YFSETQ. CDR3 in amino acids: CASSQGTANTEAFF. The CDR3 DNA is TGCGCCAGCAGCCAAGGGACAGCGAACACTGAAGCTTTCTTT.

Concerning this clone itself: Different DNA sequences within this sample yield the same CDR3. The genes are TRBV5-1 and TRBJ1-3; 9 nucleotides match TRBD1. Germline lookup yields CDR1 SGHRS and CDR2 YFSETQ. V gave up 0 bases and J gave up 2 bases; unmatched junction bases: 0. CDR3 length: 15 amino acids. CDR3 DNA sequence: TGCGCCAGCAGCTTGGGGACAGGGGCTGGAAACACCATATATTTT. Amino acid sequence: CASSLGTGAGNTIYF.

The chain employs TRBV5-1 and TRBJ1-3; 7 bases line up with TRBD1. Germline values: CDR1 SGHRS, CDR2 YFSETQ. The length of the CDR3 is 16 residues. Trimming at V came to 4 bases and at J to 2 bases, leaving 9 bases not matched to a gene. The CDR3 reads CASSPVRQGAGNTIYF. Here the CDR3 DNA reads TGCGCCAGCAGCCCGGTAAGGCAGGGGGCTGGAAACACCATATATTTT.

The CDR3 sequence: CAWSTGQAFNEKLFF. In nucleotides, the CDR3 is TGTGCCTGGAGCACGGGACAGGCTTTTAATGAAAAACTGTTTTTT. The chain uses TRBV30 and TRBJ1-4; 8 bases align to TRBD1. The V and J ends lost 3 bases and 4 bases, in that order; junction bases with no gene match: 7. The germline CDR1 and CDR2 sequences are GTSNPN and SVGIG (reference sequence). CDR3 size: 15 residues.

The chain couples TRBV10-1 to TRBJ2-3; D is possibly TRBD2 (6 bases). The V gene's germline CDR1 is WNHNN and CDR2 SYGVQD (reference sequence). The germline V and J ends were trimmed by 6 bases and 7 bases, with 14 bases remaining between them. This CDR3 contains 13 residues. In DNA form, the CDR3 reads TGCGCCAGCAGACAACCCGGGAGTTATACGCAGTATTTT. Encoded protein: CASRQPGSYTQYF.